The clone carrying this TCR beta chain showed up just once. V lost 4 bases, J lost 10 bases, and 12 bases stayed unmatched. This CDR3 has 15 amino acids. Germline values: CDR1 PRHDT, CDR2 FYEKMQ (reference sequence). This entry comes from a study of OX40 agonist ivuxolimab in advanced cancers. Overall study context: Ivuxolimab is a fully human IgG2 antibody that activates OX40 (CD134).

The assay was immunoSEQ multiplex PCR, and TCRdb's table has in-frame clones only and misses some. The sample has 65,000 to 95,000 clones; 80% to 95% are singletons. Sequenced here: CD4+ or CD8+ T cells sorted from blood, sampled in a trial of the OX40 agonist ivuxolimab. The chain employs TRBV13 and TRBJ1-2, with 10 nucleotides matching TRBD1. The sequence came from an adult with an advanced solid tumor such as melanoma, head and neck, liver or kidney cancer. CDR3 residues: CASSSTPGGTGAYTF. For the CDR3, the DNA is TGTGCCAGCAGCTCAACCCCCGGGGGGACAGGGGCCTACACCTTC.